This T cell receptor (beta chain) was identified in a study of OX40 agonist ivuxolimab in advanced cancers. Looking at the study overall: Ivuxolimab, which targeted the costimulatory receptor OX40 (CD134), was an agonistic, fully human IgG2 monoclonal antibody. Of the roughly 51 patients in dose escalation, approximately 20 had hepatocellular carcinoma, some 15 had melanoma, 9 had renal cell carcinoma and 9 had head and neck cancer. The dose-escalation cohort was 82.7% male with a mean age of approximately 60 years, ranging from roughly 23 to 90. Peripheral TCRbeta sequencing aimed to test whether ivuxolimab altered TCR sequence diversity and caused clonal T-cell expansion. Partial responses occurred in three dose-escalation patients: two with cutaneous melanoma and one with hepatocellular carcinoma. The monotherapy dose-escalation portion (N ≈ 55 patients) of the phase I ivuxolimab trial is reported in the paper. Patients were allowed to have had prior anti-PD-1, anti-PD-L1 or anti-CTLA-4 therapy, and approximately 40% of the dose-escalation patients had been treated with checkpoint inhibitors. Intravenous ivuxolimab was administered to patients every 2 weeks at six dose levels: 0.01, 0.1, 0.3, 1.5, 3 and 10 mg/kg. Summary of the overall study and its limitations: Clonal expansion of both CD4+ and CD8+ blood T cells was observed from baseline to week 6 at doses 0.1 to 3.0 mg/kg. Low levels of normalized T-cell clonal expansion were also shown by some nonresponding patients. The antigen specificity of the peripheral T cells that underwent clonal expansion was not determined. Partial responders in the 0.1-3.0 mg/kg groups had among the lowest normalized peripheral clonal expansion, especially among CD8+ T cells. After ivuxolimab, expanded clones were on average more numerous among CD8+ T cells than among CD4+ T cells.

For sequencing of the TCRbeta CDR3 region, genomic DNA was extracted from the sorted cells. The immunoSEQ Assay was used for sequencing of TCRbeta CDR3 regions. This immuneACCESS table, as held by TCRdb, lists in-frame sequences with V and J called but not all clones. Of the missing ones, under half trace to an unresolved V gene in checked studies; the others have no known cause. In all, the sample holds tens of thousands of clones, and around 90% of those were seen once. The ten largest clones represent around 2.7% of the sample. In this sample, this clone turned up a few times. It lacks a known antigen. No per-base quality is available; no much larger clone lies one base away. The trial excluded patients who had a history of autoimmune disease or were on systemic immunosuppression. Peripheral blood for TCR sequencing was collected from all dose cohorts at baseline, on cycle 4 day 1, and on cycle 7 day 1. The samples were drawn from a first-in-human, open-label, multicenter phase I dose-escalation trial of ivuxolimab. The trial enrolled adults with locally advanced or metastatic head and neck squamous cell, hepatocellular, melanoma or renal cell carcinoma. Before TCR sequencing, CD4+ T cells and CD8+ T cells from peripheral blood were sorted into separate populations.

Trimming removed 5 bases from V and 3 bases from J, leaving 5 bases between the germline ends. Via the germline V gene, CDR1 is MDHEN and CDR2 SYDVKM. The CDR3 covers 11 residues, taking in both the cysteine and the phenylalanine. Only the CDR3 portion is preserved as DNA: 33 bases, with reading frame beginning at the first base. The receptor's source is an adult with an advanced solid tumor such as melanoma, head and neck, liver or kidney cancer. The specimen was CD4+ or CD8+ T cells sorted from blood, collected in a trial of the OX40 agonist ivuxolimab. This sequence uses TRBV28 and TRBJ2-7, with no confidently assigned D gene. The nucleotide sequence is given as TGTGCCAGCAGTCCGTTCTACGAGCAGTACTTC. Its protein is CASSPFYEQYF.